The 30 T cell receptor beta chains below come from one sample, sequenced in a study of T-cell memory formation after mild COVID-19. One entry per CDR3 protein results from TCRdb running MiXCR on the 5' RACE reads. The sample includes 40,000 to 45,000 distinct CDR3 sequences, 9.5% of them seen just once. The sample was PBMCs or a T cell subset sorted from them (not recorded which). These receptors came from an adult woman who had mild COVID-19 (a few samples of this study predate the infection). Cell type and time point are not known.

At least ten counts were recorded for this clonotype. The chain employs TRBV9 and TRBJ2-6; D not certain. The CDR3 has 16 residues. Germline V gene lookup returns CDR1 SGDLS and CDR2 YYNGEE. With 0 bases removed from V and 0 bases from J, the gap between germline ends came to 7 bases. The CDR3 spells CASSVEVNSGANVLTF. The CDR3 DNA is TGTGCCAGCAGCGTAGAGGTCAACTCTGGGGCCAACGTCCTGACTTTC.

The rearrangement joins TRBV9 to TRBJ2-5, with D possibly called TRBD1 or TRBD2 (6 bases each). The germline V and J ends were trimmed by 0 bases and 5 bases, with 14 bases remaining between them. The CDR3 runs 15 residues. CDR1 and CDR2 (germline): SGDLS, YYNGEE. The CDR3 DNA sequence: TGTGCCAGCAGCGTAGCCGGGGGCTGGGGGGAGACCCAGTACTTC. Encoded protein: CASSVAGGWGETQYF.

Ten or more counts support this clonotype. The CDR3, as DNA: TGTGCCAGCAGTTTAAGTCCGCTGAACACTGAAGCTTTCTTT. Its translation: CASSLSPLNTEAFF. The chain links TRBV12-3 or TRBV12-4 to TRBJ1-1; D is undetermined. The CDR3 is made up of 14 amino acids. Deletions cut 2 bases from V and 0 bases from J, with 7 bases between.

This clonotype was picked up a small number of times. J is TRBJ2-2 and V is TRBV6-2 or TRBV6-3, with TRBD2 matching over 8 bases. CDR1 is MNHEY, CDR2 SVGEGT, per germline. V dropped 11 bases and J dropped 2; count of bases not matched to a gene: 4. The CDR3 has 13 amino acids. The CDR3 region has the DNA TGTGCCGGCGGGAGGACTAACACCGGGGAGCTGTTTTTT. This sequence encodes CAGGRTNTGELFF.

This clonotype was seen many times. This chain links TRBV29-1 with TRBJ2-2; TRBD2 agrees at 7 bases. The CDR3 consists of 14 residues. Trimming at V came to 4 bases and at J to 0 bases, leaving 2 bases not matched to a gene. Germline CDR1 SQVTM, CDR2 ANQGSEA. CDR3 DNA: TGCAGCGTTGGACTAGCCTCGAACACCGGGGAGCTGTTTTTT. Protein: CSVGLASNTGELFF.

Many counts were recorded for this clonotype. CDR3 coding DNA: TGCAGTGCTAAAGTGGGGCTTGGCACAGATACGCAGTATTTT. This translates into CSAKVGLGTDTQYF. The chain recombines TRBV20-1 with TRBJ2-3; possibly TRBD1 for D (5 bases). Germline values: CDR1 DFQATT, CDR2 SNEGSKA (reference sequence). V lost 4 bases and J 1 base, leaving 12 bases between the germline ends. The CDR3 runs to 14 residues.

In this sample, this clonotype turned up a few times. For the CDR3, the DNA is TGCGCCAGCAGCGTCCTGTCGAACACTGAAGCTTTCTTT. Amino acid sequence: CASSVLSNTEAFF. The chain uses TRBV10-2 and TRBJ1-1; D not resolved. V was pared by 6 bases and J by 1 base, with 9 bases between. The CDR3 has 13 amino acids. Germline V gene sequence: CDR1 WSHSY, CDR2 SAAADI.

The rearrangement uses TRBV6-2 or TRBV6-3 and TRBJ1-6; the D gene is possibly TRBD1 (5 bases). Germline CDR1 reads MNHEY; CDR2 reads SVGEGT. The ends were cut back, 4 bases at V and 6 bases at J, with 13 bases in the middle. CDR3 length: 15 amino acids. DNA of the CDR3: TGTGCCAGCAGTTTCATCCGGGACGGTAATTCACCCCTCCACTTT. Translating it yields CASSFIRDGNSPLHF.

The chain uses TRBV20-1 and TRBJ1-2; 8 bases are shared with TRBD1. V shed 6 bases, J shed 5 bases, and the junction held 8 bases outside the gene matches. There are 13 residues in the CDR3. Germline CDR1 is DFQATT and CDR2 is SNEGSKA (reference sequence). The CDR3 region has the DNA TGCAGTGCCGTCCAGGGGGCATGGTATGGCTACACCTTC. Translated, it gives CSAVQGAWYGYTF.

This clonotype has a handful of counts. The V call is TRBV24-1, the J call TRBJ2-1, with D perhaps assigned TRBD1 or TRBD2 (5 bases each). The CDR3 sequence is 14 residues long. In germline, CDR1 is KGHDR, CDR2 SFDVKD. Trimming took off 6 bases at V and 4 bases at J, with 12 bases between the two ends. The CDR3 sequence is CATSLSGGYNEQFF. The CDR3 nucleotides are TGTGCCACCAGTCTGTCTGGGGGATACAATGAGCAGTTCTTC.

The V call is TRBV20-1, the J call TRBJ1-5; no reliable D call. Per germline, CDR1 DFQATT and CDR2 SNEGSKA (reference sequence). This CDR3 contains 12 residues. The CDR3 DNA follows: TGCAGCCCCTCAACGAGCAATCAGCCCCAGCATTTT. Protein: CSPSTSNQPQHF.

This clonotype was picked up a small number of times. The chain carries TRBV24-1 and TRBJ2-1; 10 nucleotides match TRBD2. The CDR3 has 15 amino acids. Looked up from germline, CDR1 is KGHDR and CDR2 is SFDVKD. The junction had 6 bases not matched to a gene; V was cut back by 3 bases and J by 8 bases. CDR3 residues: CATSDASGSIDEQFF. In nucleotides, the CDR3 is TGTGCCACCAGTGATGCTAGCGGGAGTATCGATGAGCAGTTCTTC.

This clonotype was seen repeatedly, ten times or more. V is TRBV7-9 and J is TRBJ2-7, with 7 bases fitting TRBD1. With 3 bases clipped from V and 5 bases from J, the junction kept 1 base outside the gene matches. The CDR3 runs 12 residues. Looked up from germline, CDR1 is SEHNR and CDR2 is FQNEAQ (reference sequence). The CDR3 nucleotides are TGTGCCAGCAGCTTTACAGGGGACGAGCAGTACTTC. It is translated as CASSFTGDEQYF.

Details on this clonotype: One base away lies a much larger clone, so this may be a sequencing read error. The V and J genes are TRBV5-1 and TRBJ2-7; D gene ambiguous. CDR1 is SGHRS, CDR2 YFSETQ, per germline. The CDR3 is made up of 13 amino acids. Trimming cost V 5 bases and J 1 base, with 10 bases left between them. In DNA, the CDR3 is TGCGCCAGCAGGGGCGACGTGTCCTACGAGCAGTACTTC. Translated, it gives CASRGDVSYEQYF.

This clonotype was observed a few times. The chain links TRBV4-1 to TRBJ2-7; D remains ambiguous. The length of the CDR3 is 15 residues. The V end was cut by 0 bases, the J end by 3 bases, with 12 bases between. Germline loops: CDR1 MGHRA, CDR2 YSYEKL. The DNA for the CDR3 is TGCGCCAGCAGCCAAGATAGCCGCCACCTCTACGAGCAGTACTTC. Its translation is CASSQDSRHLYEQYF.

V usage is TRBV7-9 and J usage is TRBJ2-5; 8 bases line up with TRBD2. The CDR3 is made up of 15 amino acids. Trimming took 4 bases from V and 1 from J; bases not matched to a gene: 5. Germline assignment: CDR1 SEHNR and CDR2 FQNEAQ (reference sequence). CDR3: CASSSGGGRQETQYF. CDR3 DNA: TGTGCCAGCAGCTCCGGGGGGGGCCGCCAAGAGACCCAGTACTTC.

There are a few counts of this clonotype. J is TRBJ2-2 and V is TRBV15; TRBD2 matches 10 bases. Germline V gene lookup returns CDR1 LNHNV and CDR2 YYDKDF (reference sequence). Trimming at V came to 11 bases and at J to 5 bases, leaving 8 bases not matched to a gene. The CDR3 is made up of 14 amino acids. The CDR3 nucleotides are TGTGCCTCGACGGAGCGGGGGGGGACCGGGGAGCTGTTTTTT. Translated: CASTERGGTGELFF.

V and J are TRBV20-1 and TRBJ2-7, with D possibly being TRBD1 (6 bases). The V end was cut by 7 bases, the J end by 0 bases, with 13 bases between. The CDR3 is made up of 13 amino acids. Germline lookup yields CDR1 DFQATT and CDR2 SNEGSKA (reference sequence). The CDR3 nucleotides read TGCAGTGTCAACCGGGACACCTCCTACGAGCAGTACTTC. Protein: CSVNRDTSYEQYF.

This clonotype was counted a few times. The V call is TRBV20-1, the J call TRBJ1-1; no definite D call. V was shortened by 0 bases and J by 4 bases, with 9 bases between the two germline ends. The germline gives CDR1 DFQATT, CDR2 SNEGSKA (reference sequence). There are 13 residues in the CDR3. CDR3: CSARDLMATEAFF. CDR3 bases: TGCAGTGCTAGAGATCTCATGGCCACTGAAGCTTTCTTT.

This clonotype was seen only a few times. The genes are TRBV7-9 and TRBJ2-5; D is unresolved. Germline lookup yields CDR1 SEHNR and CDR2 FQNEAQ (reference sequence). This CDR3 has 12 amino acids. V was clipped by 0 bases and J by 5 bases, with 4 bases between them. The CDR3 spells CASSLAAETQYF. Here the CDR3 DNA reads TGTGCCAGCAGCTTAGCTGCCGAGACCCAGTACTTC.

The sample holds a few counts of this clonotype. The rearrangement links TRBV4-3 to TRBJ2-6, with a possible D match to TRBD1 (5 bases). The V gene's germline CDR1 is LGHNA and CDR2 YSLEER. Between the trimmed V and J ends, which lost 3 bases and 3 bases, there was a span of 15 bases. CDR3 size: 17 residues. CDR3 sequence reads: CASSHSDSRGGANVLTF. In nucleotides, the CDR3 is TGCGCCAGCAGCCATTCCGACAGTCGAGGTGGGGCCAACGTCCTGACTTTC.

The chain recombines TRBV12-3 or TRBV12-4 with TRBJ2-1; 14 bases map to TRBD2. The CDR3 loop spans 21 amino acids. V was clipped by 7 bases and J by 0 bases; unmatched bases: 17. DNA for the CDR3: TGTGCCAGCACTCCAACCGACGGACTAGCGGGAGGCCTGAGCTCCTACAATGAGCAGTTCTTC. Protein: CASTPTDGLAGGLSSYNEQFF.

This clonotype was recorded many times. The chain joins TRBV7-2 to TRBJ2-2; D uncertain. V gave up 1 base and J gave up 2 bases, with 8 bases separating them. Looked up from germline, CDR1 is SGHTA and CDR2 is FQGNSA. CDR3 length equals 15 residues. The CDR3 spells CASSLDRRNTGELFF. In DNA form, the CDR3 reads TGTGCCAGCAGCTTAGATCGGAGAAACACCGGGGAGCTGTTTTTT.

This chain uses TRBV7-8 with TRBJ2-7, with 11 bases that match TRBD1. Germline V gene sequence: CDR1 SGHVS, CDR2 FQNEAQ. V dropped 6 bases and J dropped 4; count of bases not matched to a gene: 8. This CDR3 spans 15 amino acids. The CDR3 spells CASSFWGTGGYEQYF. CDR3 sequence (DNA): TGTGCCAGCAGTTTCTGGGGGACAGGGGGATACGAGCAGTACTTC.

V is TRBV20-1 and J is TRBJ1-1; D gene uncertain. Germline CDR1 reads DFQATT; CDR2 reads SNEGSKA (reference sequence). V was pared by 0 bases and J by 1 base, with 6 bases between. This CDR3 has 13 amino acids. CDR3 sequence: CSARDMKNTEAFF. DNA for the CDR3: TGCAGTGCTAGAGACATGAAGAACACTGAAGCTTTCTTT.

A remark on this clonotype: The junction differs from germline at one of its ends, possibly a read error. The rearrangement uses TRBV7-7 and TRBJ2-5; D could derive from TRBD1 or TRBD2 (5 bases each). CDR3 length: 14 residues. Germline V gene sequence: CDR1 SSHAT, CDR2 FNYEAQ (reference sequence). The chain's CDR3 is CASSLASGTKTQYF. In DNA, the CDR3 is TGTGCTAGCAGCTTAGCTTCAGGGACGAAGACCCAGTACTTC.

V gene TRBV19 combines with J gene TRBJ2-1; D may be TRBD2 (5 bases). Trimming took off 4 bases at V and 5 bases at J, with 12 bases between the two ends. Germline V lookup: CDR1 LNHDA, CDR2 SQIVND (reference sequence). This CDR3 is 14 amino acids long. The CDR3 coding sequence is TGTGCCAGTAGTAGGGTGTGGCGGGACAATGAGCAGTTCTTC. This gives the protein CASSRVWRDNEQFF.

The rearrangement joins TRBV12-3 or TRBV12-4 to TRBJ2-1, with D maybe TRBD1 (6 bases). The CDR3 has 13 amino acids. V lost 6 bases and J lost 4, with 10 bases in between. CDR3 protein: CASRPTGYNEQFF. The CDR3 bases are TGTGCCAGCAGACCCACAGGGTACAATGAGCAGTTCTTC.

This chain joins TRBV5-5 and TRBJ1-5; D is uncertain. V was cut by 0 bases and J by 1 base, with 11 bases left in between. Germline lookup yields CDR1 SGHKS and CDR2 YYEKEE (reference sequence). This CDR3 is built from 16 residues. The CDR3 protein is CASSLGGSGSNQPQHF. The CDR3 region has the DNA TGTGCCAGCAGCTTGGGAGGGAGCGGGAGCAATCAGCCCCAGCATTTT.

In this sample, this clonotype turned up a few times. The V and J genes are TRBV20-1 and TRBJ1-2; possible D gene TRBD1, 5 bases. V was clipped by 5 bases and J by 4 bases, with 17 bases between them. Per the germline V gene, CDR1 is DFQATT and CDR2 is SNEGSKA (reference sequence). The CDR3 is 14 amino acids. CDR3 loop: CSASNRDPSYGYTF. Here the CDR3 DNA reads TGCAGTGCTTCCAACCGGGACCCCTCCTATGGCTACACCTTC.